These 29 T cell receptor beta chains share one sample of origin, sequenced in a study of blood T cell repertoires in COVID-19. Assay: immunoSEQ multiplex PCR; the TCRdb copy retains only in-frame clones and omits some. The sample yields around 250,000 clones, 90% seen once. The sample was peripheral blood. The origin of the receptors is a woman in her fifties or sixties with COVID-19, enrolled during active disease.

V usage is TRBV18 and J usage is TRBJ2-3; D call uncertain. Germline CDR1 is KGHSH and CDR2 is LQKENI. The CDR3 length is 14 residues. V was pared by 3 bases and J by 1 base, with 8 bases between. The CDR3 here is CASSPGFRTDTQYF. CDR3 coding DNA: TGTGCCAGCTCACCGGGCTTTCGCACAGATACGCAGTATTTT.

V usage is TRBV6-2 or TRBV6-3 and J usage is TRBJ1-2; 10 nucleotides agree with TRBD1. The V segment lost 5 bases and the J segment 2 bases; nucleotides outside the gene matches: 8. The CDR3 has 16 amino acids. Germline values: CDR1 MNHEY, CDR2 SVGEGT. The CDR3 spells CASSGTGVQTNYGYTF. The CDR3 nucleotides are TGTGCCAGCAGTGGGACAGGGGTCCAGACAAACTATGGCTACACCTTC.

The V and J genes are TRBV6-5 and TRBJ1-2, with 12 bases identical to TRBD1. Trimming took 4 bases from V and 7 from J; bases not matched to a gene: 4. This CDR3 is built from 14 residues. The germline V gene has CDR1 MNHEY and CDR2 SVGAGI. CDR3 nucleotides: TGTGCCAGCAGTTGGGACAGGGGGCGAGGTGGCTACACCTTC. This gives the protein CASSWDRGRGGYTF.

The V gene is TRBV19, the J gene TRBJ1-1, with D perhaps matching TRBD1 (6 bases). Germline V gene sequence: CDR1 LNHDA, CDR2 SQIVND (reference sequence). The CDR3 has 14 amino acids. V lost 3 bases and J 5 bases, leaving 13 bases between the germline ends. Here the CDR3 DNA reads TGTGCCAGTAGTATGGGGGGGGCGGTTACTGAAGCTTTCTTT. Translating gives CASSMGGAVTEAFF.

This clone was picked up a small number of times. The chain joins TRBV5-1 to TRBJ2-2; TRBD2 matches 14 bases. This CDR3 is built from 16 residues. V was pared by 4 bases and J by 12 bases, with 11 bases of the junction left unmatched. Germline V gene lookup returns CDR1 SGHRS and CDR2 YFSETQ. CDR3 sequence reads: CASSVTGTSGGAQLFF. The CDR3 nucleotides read TGCGCCAGCAGCGTCACCGGGACTAGCGGGGGTGCACAGCTGTTTTTT.

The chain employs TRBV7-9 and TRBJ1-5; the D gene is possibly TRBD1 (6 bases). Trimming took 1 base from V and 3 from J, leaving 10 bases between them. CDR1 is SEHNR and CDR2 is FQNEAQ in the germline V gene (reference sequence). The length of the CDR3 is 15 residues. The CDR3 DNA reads TGTGCCAGCAGCTTAGGGGGACAAAACAATCAGCCCCAGCATTTT. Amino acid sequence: CASSLGGQNNQPQHF.

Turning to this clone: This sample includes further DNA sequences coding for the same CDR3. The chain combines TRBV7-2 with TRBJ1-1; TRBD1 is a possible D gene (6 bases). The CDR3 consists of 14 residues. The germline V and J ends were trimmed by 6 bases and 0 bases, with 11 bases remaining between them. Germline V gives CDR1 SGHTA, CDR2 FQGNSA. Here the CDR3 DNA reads TGTGCCAGCAGTTCCGGGACACTGAACACTGAAGCTTTCTTT. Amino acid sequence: CASSSGTLNTEAFF. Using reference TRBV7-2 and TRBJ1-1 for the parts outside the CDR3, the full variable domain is GAGVSQSPSNKVTEKGKDVELRCDPISGHTALYWYRQSLGQGLEFLIYFQGNSAPDKSGLPSDRFSAERTGGSVSTLTIQRTQQEDSAVYLCASSSGTLNTEAFFGQGTRLTVV.

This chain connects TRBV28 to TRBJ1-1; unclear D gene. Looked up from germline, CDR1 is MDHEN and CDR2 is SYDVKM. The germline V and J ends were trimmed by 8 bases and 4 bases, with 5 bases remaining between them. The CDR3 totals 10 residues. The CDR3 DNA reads TGTGCCAGCCTGAGCACTGAAGCTTTCTTT. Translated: CASLSTEAFF.

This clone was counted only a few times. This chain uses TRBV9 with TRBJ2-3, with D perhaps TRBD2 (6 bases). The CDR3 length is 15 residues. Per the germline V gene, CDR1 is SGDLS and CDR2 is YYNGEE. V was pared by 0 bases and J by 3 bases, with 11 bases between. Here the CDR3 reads CASSVGGLITDTQYF. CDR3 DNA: TGTGCCAGCAGCGTAGGGGGACTTATTACAGATACGCAGTATTTT.

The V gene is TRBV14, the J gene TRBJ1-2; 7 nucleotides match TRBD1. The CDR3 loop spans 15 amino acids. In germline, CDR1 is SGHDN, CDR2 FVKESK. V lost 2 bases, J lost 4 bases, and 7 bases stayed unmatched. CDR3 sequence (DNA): TGTGCCAGCAGCCAAAGTACAGGGGCTGCCTATGGCTACACCTTC. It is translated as CASSQSTGAAYGYTF.

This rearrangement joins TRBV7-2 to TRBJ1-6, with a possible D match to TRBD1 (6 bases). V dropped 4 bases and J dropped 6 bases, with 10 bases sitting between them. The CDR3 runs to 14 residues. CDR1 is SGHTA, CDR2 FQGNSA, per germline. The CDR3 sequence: CASSSDRFNSPLHF. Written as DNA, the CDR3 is TGTGCCAGCAGCTCCGACAGGTTTAATTCACCCCTCCACTTT.

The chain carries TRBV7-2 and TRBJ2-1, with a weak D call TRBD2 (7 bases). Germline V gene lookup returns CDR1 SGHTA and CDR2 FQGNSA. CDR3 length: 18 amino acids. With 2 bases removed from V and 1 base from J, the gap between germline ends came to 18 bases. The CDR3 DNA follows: TGTGCCAGCAGCTTACGGTTATGGGGGGGCCAATCCTACAATGAGCAGTTCTTC. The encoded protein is CASSLRLWGGQSYNEQFF.

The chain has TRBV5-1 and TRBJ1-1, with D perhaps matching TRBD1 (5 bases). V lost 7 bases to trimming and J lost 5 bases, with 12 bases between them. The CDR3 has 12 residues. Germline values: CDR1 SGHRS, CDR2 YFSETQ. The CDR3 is CASGSGGTEAFF. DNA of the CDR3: TGCGCCAGCGGGTCCGGGGGGACTGAAGCTTTCTTT.

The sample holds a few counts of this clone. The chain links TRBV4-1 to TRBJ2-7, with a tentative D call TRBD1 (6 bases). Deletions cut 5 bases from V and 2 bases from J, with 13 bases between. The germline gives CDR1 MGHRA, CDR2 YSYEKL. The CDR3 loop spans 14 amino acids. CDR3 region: CASSNRQEPYEQYF. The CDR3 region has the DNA TGCGCCAGCAGCAATCGACAGGAACCCTACGAGCAGTACTTC.

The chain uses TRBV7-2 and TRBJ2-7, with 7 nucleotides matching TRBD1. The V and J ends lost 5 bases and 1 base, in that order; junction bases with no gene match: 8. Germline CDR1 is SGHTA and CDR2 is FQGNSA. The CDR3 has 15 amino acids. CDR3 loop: CASSVTGTASYEQYF. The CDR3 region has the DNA TGTGCCAGCAGCGTAACCGGGACAGCTTCCTACGAGCAGTACTTC.

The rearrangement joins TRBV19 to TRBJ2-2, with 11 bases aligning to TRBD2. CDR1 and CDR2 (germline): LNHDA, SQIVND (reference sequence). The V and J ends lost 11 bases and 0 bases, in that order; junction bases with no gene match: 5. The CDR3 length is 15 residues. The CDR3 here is CAARLAGSNTGELFF. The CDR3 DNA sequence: TGTGCCGCCAGACTAGCGGGGTCGAACACCGGGGAGCTGTTTTTT.

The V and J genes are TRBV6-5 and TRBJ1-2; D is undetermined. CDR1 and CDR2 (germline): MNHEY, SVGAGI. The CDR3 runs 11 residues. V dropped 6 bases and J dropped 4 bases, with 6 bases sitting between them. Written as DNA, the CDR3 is TGTGCCAGCAGGAGAGCCTATGGCTACACCTTC. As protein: CASRRAYGYTF.

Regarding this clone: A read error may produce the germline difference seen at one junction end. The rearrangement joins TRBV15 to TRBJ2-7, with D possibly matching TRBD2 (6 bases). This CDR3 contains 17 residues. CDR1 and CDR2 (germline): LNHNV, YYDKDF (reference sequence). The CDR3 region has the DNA TGTGCCACCAGCAGAGATTCCGGAGGGGAATACGGTCCGATATTCAACTTC. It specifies CATSRDSGGEYGPIFNF.

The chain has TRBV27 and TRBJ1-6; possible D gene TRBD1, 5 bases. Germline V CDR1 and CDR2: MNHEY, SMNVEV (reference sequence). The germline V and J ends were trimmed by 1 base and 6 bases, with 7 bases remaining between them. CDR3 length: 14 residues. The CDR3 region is CASSLYGGNSPLHF. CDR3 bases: TGTGCCAGCAGTTTATACGGGGGTAATTCACCCCTCCACTTT.

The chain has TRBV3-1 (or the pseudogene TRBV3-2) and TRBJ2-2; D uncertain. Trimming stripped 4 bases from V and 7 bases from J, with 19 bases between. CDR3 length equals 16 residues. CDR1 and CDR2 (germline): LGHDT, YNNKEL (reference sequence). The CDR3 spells CASSLSSGFLNGELFF. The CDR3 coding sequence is TGTGCCAGCAGCCTGTCCTCGGGTTTCTTGAACGGGGAGCTGTTTTTT.

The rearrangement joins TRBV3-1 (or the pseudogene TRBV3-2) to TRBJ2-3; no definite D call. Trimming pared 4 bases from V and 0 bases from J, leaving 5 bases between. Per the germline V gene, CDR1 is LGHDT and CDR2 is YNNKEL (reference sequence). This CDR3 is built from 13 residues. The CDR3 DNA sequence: TGTGCCAGCAGCCCACTCAGCACAGATACGCAGTATTTT. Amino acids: CASSPLSTDTQYF.

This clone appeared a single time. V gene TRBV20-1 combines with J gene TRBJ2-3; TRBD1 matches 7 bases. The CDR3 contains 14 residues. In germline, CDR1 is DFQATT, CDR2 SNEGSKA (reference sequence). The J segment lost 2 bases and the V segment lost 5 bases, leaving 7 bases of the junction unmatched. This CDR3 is CSAGGDSLTDTQYF. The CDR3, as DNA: TGCAGTGCTGGTGGGGACAGCCTCACAGATACGCAGTATTTT.

The CDR3 DNA sequence: TGTGCCATCAGTCCCTCCGGGACAGGGAACACCATATATTTT. Its translation: CAISPSGTGNTIYF. The chain has TRBV10-3 and TRBJ1-3, with 9 bases that match TRBD1. CDR1 and CDR2 from the germline V gene are ENHRY and SYGVKD. The CDR3 has 14 amino acids. V lost 5 bases, J lost 7 bases, and 6 bases stayed unmatched.

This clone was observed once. The chain's CDR3 is CASSSGGPEATEAFF. The DNA of the CDR3 is TGCGCCAGCAGTAGTGGAGGACCCGAAGCGACTGAAGCTTTCTTT. The V and J genes are TRBV5-1 and TRBJ1-1; D unclear. This CDR3 region has 15 residues. V lost 5 bases and J 5 bases, leaving 19 bases between the germline ends. Germline CDR1 is SGHRS and CDR2 is YFSETQ.

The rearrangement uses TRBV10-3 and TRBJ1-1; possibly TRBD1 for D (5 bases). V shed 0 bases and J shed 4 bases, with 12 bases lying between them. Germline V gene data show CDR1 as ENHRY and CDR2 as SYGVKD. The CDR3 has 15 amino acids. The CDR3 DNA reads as TGTGCCATCAGTGAGTCGGGGGGGGTTAGCACTGAAGCTTTCTTT. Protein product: CAISESGGVSTEAFF.

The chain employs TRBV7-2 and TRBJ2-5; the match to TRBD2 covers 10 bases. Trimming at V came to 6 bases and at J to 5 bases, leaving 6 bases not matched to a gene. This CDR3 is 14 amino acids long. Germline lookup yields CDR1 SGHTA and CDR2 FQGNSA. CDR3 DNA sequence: TGTGCCAGCAGAATAGCGGGGGGCCGGGAGACCCAGTACTTC. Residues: CASRIAGGRETQYF.

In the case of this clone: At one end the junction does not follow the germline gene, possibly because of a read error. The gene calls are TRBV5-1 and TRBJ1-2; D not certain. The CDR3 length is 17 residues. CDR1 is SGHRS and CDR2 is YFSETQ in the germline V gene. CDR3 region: CASSLALARGNDYGYTF. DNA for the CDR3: TGCGCCAGCAGTTTGGCCCTCGCTCGAGGGAATGACTATGGCTACACCTTC.

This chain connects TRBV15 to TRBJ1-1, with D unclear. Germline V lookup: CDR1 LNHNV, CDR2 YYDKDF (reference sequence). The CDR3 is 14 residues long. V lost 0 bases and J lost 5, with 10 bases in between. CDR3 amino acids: CATSRDSRLTEAFF. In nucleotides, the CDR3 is TGTGCCACCAGCAGAGATTCGAGACTTACTGAAGCTTTCTTT. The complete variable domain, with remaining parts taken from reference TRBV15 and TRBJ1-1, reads DAMVIQNPRYQVTQFGKPVTLSCSQTLNHNVMYWYQQKSSQAPKLLFHYYDKDFNNEADTPDNFQSRRPNTSFCFLDIRSPGLGDTAMYLCATSRDSRLTEAFFGQGTRLTVV.

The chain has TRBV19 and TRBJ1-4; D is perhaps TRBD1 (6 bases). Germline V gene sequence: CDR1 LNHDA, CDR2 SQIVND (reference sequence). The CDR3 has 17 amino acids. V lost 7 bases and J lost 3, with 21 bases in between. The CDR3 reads CASTTLHRGGPNEKLFF. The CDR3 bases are TGTGCCAGTACCACCCTCCACCGGGGGGGCCCTAATGAAAAACTGTTTTTT. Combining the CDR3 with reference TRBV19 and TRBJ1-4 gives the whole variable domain DGGITQSPKYLFRKEGQNVTLSCEQNLNHDAMYWYRQDPGQGLRLIYYSQIVNDFQKGDIAEGYSVSREKKESFPLTVTSAQKNPTAFYLCASTTLHRGGPNEKLFFGSGTQLSVL.